The present TCR beta chain was sequenced within a study of blood T cell repertoires in COVID-19. There are 14 residues in the CDR3. Per the germline V gene, CDR1 is MDHEN and CDR2 is SYDVKM. V dropped 6 bases and J dropped 5; count of bases not matched to a gene: 9. The method was immunoSEQ multiplex PCR; TCRdb's version includes in-frame clones alone and lacks a portion of them. The sample includes approximately 100,000 clones, almost 90% seen only once; the top ten take about 3%. This chain joins TRBV28 and TRBJ2-7, with TRBD1 matching 8 bases. The receptor was derived from a human donor in a cohort sampled during active COVID-19. Input material: peripheral blood. DNA of the CDR3: TGTGCCAGCAGGACTCAGGGGGCTAGGCACGAGCAGTACTTC. It yields the protein CASRTQGARHEQYF.